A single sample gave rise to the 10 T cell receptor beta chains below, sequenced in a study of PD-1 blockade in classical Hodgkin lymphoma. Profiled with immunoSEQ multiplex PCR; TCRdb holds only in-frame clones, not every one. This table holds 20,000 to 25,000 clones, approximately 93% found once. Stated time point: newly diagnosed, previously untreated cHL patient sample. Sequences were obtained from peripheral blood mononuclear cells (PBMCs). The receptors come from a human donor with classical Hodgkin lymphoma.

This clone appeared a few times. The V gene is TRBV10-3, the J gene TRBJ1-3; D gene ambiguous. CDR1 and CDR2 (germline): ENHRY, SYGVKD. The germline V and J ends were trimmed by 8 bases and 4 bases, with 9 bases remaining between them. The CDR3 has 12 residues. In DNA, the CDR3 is TGTGCCATCGGGGTCTCAGGAAACACCATATATTTT. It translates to CAIGVSGNTIYF.

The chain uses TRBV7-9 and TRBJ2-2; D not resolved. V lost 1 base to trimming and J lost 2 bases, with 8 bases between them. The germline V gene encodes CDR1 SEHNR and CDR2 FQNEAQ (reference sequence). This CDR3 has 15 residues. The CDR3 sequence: CASSLDLGNTGELFF. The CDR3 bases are TGTGCCAGCAGCTTAGATCTGGGTAACACCGGGGAGCTGTTTTTT.

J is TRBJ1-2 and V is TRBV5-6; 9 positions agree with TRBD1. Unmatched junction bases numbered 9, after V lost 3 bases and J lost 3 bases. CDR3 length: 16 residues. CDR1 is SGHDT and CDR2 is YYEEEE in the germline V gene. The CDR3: CASSSTEDRGYYGYTF. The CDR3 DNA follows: TGTGCCAGCAGCTCAACCGAGGACAGGGGATACTATGGCTACACCTTC.

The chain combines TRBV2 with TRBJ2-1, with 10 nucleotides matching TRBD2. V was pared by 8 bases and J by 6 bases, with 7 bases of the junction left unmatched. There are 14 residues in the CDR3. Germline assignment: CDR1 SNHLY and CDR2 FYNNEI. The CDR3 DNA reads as TGTGCCAGCCTCCTAGCGGGAGTGGGCAATGAGCAGTTCTTC. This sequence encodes CASLLAGVGNEQFF.

CDR3 bases: TGTGCCAGCAGTGGAGAGGGGTTTAATGAAAAACTGTTTTTT. Translating it yields CASSGEGFNEKLFF. This chain connects TRBV2 to TRBJ1-4; possibly TRBD1 for D (5 bases). Germline values: CDR1 SNHLY, CDR2 FYNNEI. The ends were cut back, 4 bases at V and 4 bases at J, with 10 bases in the middle. The CDR3 length is 14 residues.

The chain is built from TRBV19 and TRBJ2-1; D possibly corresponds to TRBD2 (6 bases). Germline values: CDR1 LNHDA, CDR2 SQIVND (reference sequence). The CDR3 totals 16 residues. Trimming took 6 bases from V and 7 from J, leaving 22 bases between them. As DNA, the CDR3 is TGTGCCAGTAGCCAGTATGCGACCCGCCGGGGGAATGAGCAGTTCTTC. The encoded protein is CASSQYATRRGNEQFF.

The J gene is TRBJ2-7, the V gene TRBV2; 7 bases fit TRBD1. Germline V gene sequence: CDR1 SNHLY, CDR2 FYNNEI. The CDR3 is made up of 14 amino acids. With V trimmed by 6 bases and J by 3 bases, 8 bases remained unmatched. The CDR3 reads CASSAPGQSYEQYF. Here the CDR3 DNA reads TGTGCCAGCAGCGCCCCGGGACAGAGCTACGAGCAGTACTTC.

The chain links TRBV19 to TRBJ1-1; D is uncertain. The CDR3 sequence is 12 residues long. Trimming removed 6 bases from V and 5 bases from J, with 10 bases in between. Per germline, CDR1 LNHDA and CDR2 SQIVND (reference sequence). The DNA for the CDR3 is TGTGCCAGTAGCCGTCCGTCTACTGAAGCTTTCTTT. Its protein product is CASSRPSTEAFF.

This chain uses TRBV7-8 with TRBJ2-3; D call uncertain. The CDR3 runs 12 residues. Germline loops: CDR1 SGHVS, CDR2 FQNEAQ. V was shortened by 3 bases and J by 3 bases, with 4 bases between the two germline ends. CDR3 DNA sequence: TGTGCCAGCAGCTTCGGGACAGATACGCAGTATTTT. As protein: CASSFGTDTQYF.

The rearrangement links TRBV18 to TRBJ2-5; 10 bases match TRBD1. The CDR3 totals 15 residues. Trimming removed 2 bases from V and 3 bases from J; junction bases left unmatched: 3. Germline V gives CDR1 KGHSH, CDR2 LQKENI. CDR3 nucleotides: TGTGCCAGCTCACCATTCGGACAGGGGGAAGAGACCCAGTACTTC. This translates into CASSPFGQGEETQYF.